This T cell receptor beta chain was observed in a study of shared clonotypes between healthy human individuals. The CDR3 loop spans 17 amino acids. V was clipped by 1 base and J by 7 bases; unmatched bases: 10. Looked up from germline, CDR1 is SGHVS and CDR2 is FQNEAQ. CD4+ cell separation produced CD45RA+ naive and CD45RA-negative memory subsets. Regarding the study as a whole: Researchers found naive subsets generally carried larger estimated richness than memory subsets. In having few donors, the study represented limited genetic and exposure-history diversity.

TCRdb keeps only in-frame clones here, not all; method: immunoSEQ multiplex PCR. The sample includes around 1.1 million clones, 70% to 80% seen only once; the top ten take 0.5% to 0.65%. Of note for this clone: Its antigen is still unknown.

The V gene is TRBV7-8, the J gene TRBJ2-1; 10 bases agree with TRBD2. The source is a man younger than 30 in good health. Some clones in this sample may be carry-over from other donors' samples. Input material: memory CD4+ T cells from PBMCs. Subset defined: CD45RA-negative fraction. DNA for the CDR3: TGTGCCAGCAGCTTAGGTTCCCCTAGCGGGAGATATAATGAGCAGTTCTTC. Amino acids: CASSLGSPSGRYNEQFF.